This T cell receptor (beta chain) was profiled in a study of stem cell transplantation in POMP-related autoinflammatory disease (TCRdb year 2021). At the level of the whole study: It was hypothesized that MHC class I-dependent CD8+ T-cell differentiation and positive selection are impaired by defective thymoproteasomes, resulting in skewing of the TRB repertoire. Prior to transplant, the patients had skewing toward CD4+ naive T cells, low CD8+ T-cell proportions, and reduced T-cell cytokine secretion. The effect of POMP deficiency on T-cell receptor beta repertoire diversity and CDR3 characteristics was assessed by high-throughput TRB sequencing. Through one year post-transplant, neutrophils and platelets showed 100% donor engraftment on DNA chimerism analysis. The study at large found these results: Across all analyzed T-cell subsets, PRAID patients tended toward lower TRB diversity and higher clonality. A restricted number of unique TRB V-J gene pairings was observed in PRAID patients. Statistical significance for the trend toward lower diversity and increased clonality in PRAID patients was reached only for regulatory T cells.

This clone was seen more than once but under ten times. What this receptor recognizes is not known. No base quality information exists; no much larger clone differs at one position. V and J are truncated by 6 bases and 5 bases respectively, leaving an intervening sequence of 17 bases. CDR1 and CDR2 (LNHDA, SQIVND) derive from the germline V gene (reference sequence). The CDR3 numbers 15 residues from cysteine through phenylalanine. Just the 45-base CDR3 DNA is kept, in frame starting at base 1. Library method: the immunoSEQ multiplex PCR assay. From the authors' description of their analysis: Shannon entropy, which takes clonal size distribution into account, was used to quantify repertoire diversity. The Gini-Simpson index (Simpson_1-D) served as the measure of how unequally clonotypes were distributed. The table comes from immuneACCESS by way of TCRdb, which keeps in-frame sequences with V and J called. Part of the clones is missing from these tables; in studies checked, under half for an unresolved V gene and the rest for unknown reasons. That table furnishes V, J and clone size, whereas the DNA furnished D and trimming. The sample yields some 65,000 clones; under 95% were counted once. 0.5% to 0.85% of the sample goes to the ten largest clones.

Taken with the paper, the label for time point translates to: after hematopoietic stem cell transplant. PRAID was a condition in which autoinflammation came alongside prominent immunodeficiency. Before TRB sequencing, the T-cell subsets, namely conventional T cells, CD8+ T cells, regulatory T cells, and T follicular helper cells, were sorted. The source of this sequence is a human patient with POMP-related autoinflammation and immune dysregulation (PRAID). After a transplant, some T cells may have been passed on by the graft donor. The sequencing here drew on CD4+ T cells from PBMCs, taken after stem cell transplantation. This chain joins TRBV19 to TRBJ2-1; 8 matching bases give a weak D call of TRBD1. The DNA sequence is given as TGTGCCAGTAGATATACAGGGGGGGATCACAATGAGCAGTTCTTC. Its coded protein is CASRYTGGDHNEQFF.